Presented here are 24 T cell receptor beta chains from one specimen sequenced in a study of shared clonotypes between healthy human individuals. Positively selected for CCR7, the CD45RO-negative cells used as naive CD8 cells excluded terminally differentiated effector memory CD45RA+ cells. Only in-frame clones appear in the TCRdb table, and some are missing; sequencing was by immunoSEQ multiplex PCR. The sample comprises approximately 1.9 million clones, just over 90% of which are singletons, and around 1.8% rests with the top ten. The sequenced material came from naive CD8+ T cells from PBMCs. The receptor set was obtained from a man aged 18-30 years in good health. Some clones in this sample may be carry-over from other donors' samples.

CDR3 DNA sequence: TGTGCCAGCAGCTTAGGGGCTAGTCCCTACGAGCAGTACTTC. It yields the protein CASSLGASPYEQYF. The chain combines TRBV11-2 with TRBJ2-7; D gene unclear. The CDR3 length is 14 residues. The germline gives CDR1 SGHAT, CDR2 FQNNGV. V dropped 1 base and J dropped 2 bases, with 9 bases sitting between them.

The rearrangement links TRBV5-8 to TRBJ1-5; D gene ambiguous. Between the trimmed V and J ends, which lost 3 bases and 5 bases, there was a span of 9 bases. This CDR3 is 13 amino acids long. The germline gives CDR1 SGHTS, CDR2 YDEGEE. For the CDR3, the DNA is TGTGCCAGCAGCTCTAACGGGGATCAGCCCCAGCATTTT. Its translation is CASSSNGDQPQHF. Filled out from reference TRBV5-8 and TRBJ1-5, the complete variable domain reads EAGVTQSPTHLIKTRGQQATLRCSPISGHTSVYWYQQALGLGLQFLLWYDEGEERNRGNFPPRFSGRQFPNYSSELNVNALELEDSALYLCASSSNGDQPQHFGDGTRLSIL.

The V and J genes are TRBV19 and TRBJ2-7; D gene ambiguous. CDR1 is LNHDA and CDR2 is SQIVND in the germline V gene (reference sequence). Deletions cut 6 bases from V and 2 bases from J, with 17 bases between. The CDR3 length is 15 residues. CDR3: CASSEDVGWAYEQYF. For the CDR3, the DNA is TGTGCCAGTAGCGAGGACGTGGGGTGGGCCTACGAGCAGTACTTC.

The V call is TRBV2, the J call TRBJ1-5; TRBD1 is a possible D gene (6 bases). CDR1 is SNHLY, CDR2 FYNNEI, per germline. This CDR3 is built from 15 residues. Trimming removed 3 bases at V and 3 bases at J, with 12 bases between. The CDR3 loop reads CASSESGANNQPQHF. The CDR3 DNA follows: TGTGCCAGCAGTGAGTCGGGGGCCAACAATCAGCCCCAGCATTTT.

The CDR3 spells CASSLSRGLAAYNEQFF. CDR3 sequence (DNA): TGTGCCAGCAGCTTAAGCCGGGGACTAGCGGCATACAATGAGCAGTTCTTC. The rearrangement uses TRBV11-2 and TRBJ2-1; the match to TRBD2 covers 11 bases. V was clipped by 2 bases and J by 4 bases; unmatched bases: 7. Germline-derived CDR1 and CDR2 are SGHAT and FQNNGV. The CDR3 has 17 residues.

The V and J genes are TRBV21-1 and TRBJ2-7; TRBD1 reflects the table's D call only, with no check against the DNA. TRBV21-1 is a pseudogene segment. The CDR3 extends over 14 amino acids. CDR3 DNA sequence: TGTGCCAGCTACGGGGGGACAGGGAGGTACGAGCAGTACTTC. Translated: CASYGGTGRYEQYF.

The V and J genes are TRBV28 and TRBJ1-2; D remains unclear. There are 11 residues in the CDR3. Germline V gene data show CDR1 as MDHEN and CDR2 as SYDVKM. The V gene lost 4 bases and the J gene lost 13 bases, with 13 bases spanning the gap. The DNA of the CDR3 is TGTGCCAGCAGTTCCCGAGAGGATCGCACCTTC. Amino acid sequence: CASSSREDRTF.

This clone has only one observation. CDR3 loop: CASSLRTSKNIQYF. The CDR3 DNA is TGTGCCAGCAGTTTGAGGACTTCTAAAAACATTCAGTACTTC. V gene TRBV28 combines with J gene TRBJ2-4, with TRBD2 as a possible D gene (5 bases). This CDR3 spans 14 amino acids. V lost 3 bases and J 4 bases, leaving 10 bases between the germline ends. Looked up from germline, CDR1 is MDHEN and CDR2 is SYDVKM.

J is TRBJ2-5 and V is TRBV6-1; D gene uncertain. The CDR3 consists of 16 residues. CDR1 and CDR2 from the germline V gene are MNHNS and SASEGT. V lost 3 bases to trimming and J lost 0 bases, with 14 bases between them. The CDR3: CASSDHLTRYQETQYF. CDR3 nucleotide sequence: TGTGCCAGCAGTGATCACCTCACCCGGTACCAAGAGACCCAGTACTTC.

The rearrangement links TRBV14 to TRBJ2-1; 7 bases line up with TRBD1. V lost 8 bases to trimming and J lost 7 bases; unmatched junction nucleotides: 5. CDR1 and CDR2 (germline): SGHDN, FVKESK. This CDR3 has 12 residues. For the CDR3, the DNA is TGTGCCAGCCGGGACAGAGGGAATGAGCAGTTCTTC. Amino acid sequence: CASRDRGNEQFF.

The chain employs TRBV7-8 and TRBJ2-5, with D unresolved. Germline V lookup: CDR1 SGHVS, CDR2 FQNEAQ. The CDR3 totals 14 residues. V was cut by 4 bases and J by 5 bases, with 14 bases left in between. The CDR3 DNA reads as TGTGCCAGCAGCTCGCCCGGGCGCCGGGAGACCCAGTACTTC. It yields the protein CASSSPGRRETQYF.

The rearrangement links TRBV19 to TRBJ1-5; D possibly corresponds to TRBD1 (5 bases). Trimming removed 11 bases at V and 6 bases at J, with 20 bases between. The germline V gene has CDR1 LNHDA and CDR2 SQIVND (reference sequence). The CDR3 is 14 amino acids. CDR3 residues: CASGLFYPTQPQHF. As DNA, the CDR3 is TGTGCCTCAGGGTTGTTTTACCCGACTCAGCCCCAGCATTTT. The variable domain in full, completed from reference TRBV19 and TRBJ1-5, reads DGGITQSPKYLFRKEGQNVTLSCEQNLNHDAMYWYRQDPGQGLRLIYYSQIVNDFQKGDIAEGYSVSREKKESFPLTVTSAQKNPTAFYLCASGLFYPTQPQHFGDGTRLSIL.

V is TRBV2 and J is TRBJ1-2; maybe TRBD1 (6 bases). Germline loops: CDR1 SNHLY, CDR2 FYNNEI. Trimming took off 4 bases at V and 0 bases at J, with 15 bases between the two ends. The CDR3 spans 16 residues. In DNA, the CDR3 is TGTGCCAGCAGTGTTCCGACAGGCCTAGCTAACTATGGCTACACCTTC. Its protein is CASSVPTGLANYGYTF.

The CDR3 is CASSSFTGITYEQYF. The CDR3 DNA sequence: TGCGCCAGCAGCTCGTTCACCGGGATAACCTACGAGCAGTACTTC. This sequence joins TRBV5-1 and TRBJ2-7; TRBD2 might be the D (5 bases). Germline V lookup: CDR1 SGHRS, CDR2 YFSETQ. V was trimmed by 3 bases and J by 2 bases, leaving 15 bases between them. The CDR3 consists of 15 residues. The full variable domain, with the rest looked up from reference TRBV5-1 and TRBJ2-7, is KAGVTQTPRYLIKTRGQQVTLSCSPISGHRSVSWYQQTPGQGLQFLFEYFSETQRNKGNFPGRFSGRQFSNSRSEMNVSTLELGDSALYLCASSSFTGITYEQYFGPGTRLTVT.

The chain couples TRBV7-9 to TRBJ2-1; TRBD2 aligns across 10 bases. This CDR3 spans 15 amino acids. CDR1 is SEHNR and CDR2 is FQNEAQ in the germline V gene (reference sequence). J was trimmed by 9 bases and V by 5 bases; bases with no gene match: 10. The CDR3 is CASSRTGTSEVEQFF. The CDR3 region has the DNA TGTGCCAGCAGCAGAACCGGGACTAGCGAGGTTGAGCAGTTCTTC.

The chain is built from TRBV9 and TRBJ2-5; D is uncertain. V was pared by 4 bases and J by 5 bases, with 24 bases between. Germline values: CDR1 SGDLS, CDR2 YYNGEE. The CDR3 sequence is 17 residues long. CDR3 sequence reads: CASSLSRTDQTPETQYF. The CDR3 bases are TGTGCCAGCAGCCTATCAAGGACCGATCAAACCCCGGAGACCCAGTACTTC.

The rearrangement uses TRBV27 and TRBJ1-5, with D perhaps matching TRBD1 (6 bases). The CDR3 consists of 17 residues. Germline CDR1 is MNHEY and CDR2 is SMNVEV (reference sequence). Trimming took off 6 bases at V and 10 bases at J, with 28 bases between the two ends. CDR3 DNA: TGTGCCAGCAGGTCCCAGACAGGTGGGATCGGTGGGTCTCCCCAGCATTTT. Translating it yields CASRSQTGGIGGSPQHF.

CDR3 protein: CASSTSPSTDTQYF. CDR3 DNA sequence: TGTGCCAGCAGTACCTCTCCTAGCACAGATACGCAGTATTTT. The chain combines TRBV27 with TRBJ2-3; D gene ambiguous. This CDR3 is 14 amino acids long. V was trimmed by 5 bases and J by 0 bases, leaving 9 bases between them. The germline CDR1 and CDR2 sequences are MNHEY and SMNVEV (reference sequence).

The chain recombines TRBV27 with TRBJ2-1, with D unclear. The germline V gene encodes CDR1 MNHEY and CDR2 SMNVEV (reference sequence). This CDR3 spans 11 amino acids. Deletions cut 8 bases from V and 10 bases from J, with 12 bases between. CDR3 residues: CASGWVWEQFF. The CDR3 DNA reads TGTGCCAGCGGCTGGGTGTGGGAGCAGTTCTTC.

This chain uses TRBV29-1 with TRBJ2-1; possibly TRBD2 for D (6 bases). Trimming pared 6 bases from V and 5 bases from J, leaving 11 bases between. The CDR3 has 12 residues. Germline CDR1 reads SQVTM; CDR2 reads ANQGSEA. The CDR3 DNA reads TGCAGCGTCCCTATAGCGGACAATGAGCAGTTCTTC. Its translation is CSVPIADNEQFF.

V usage is TRBV29-1 and J usage is TRBJ2-7, with 7 positions matching TRBD2. In germline, CDR1 is SQVTM, CDR2 ANQGSEA. This CDR3 is 14 amino acids long. Trimming removed 7 bases from V and 1 base from J; junction bases left unmatched: 10. The CDR3 region has the DNA TGCAGCGCCTCGCAGCCGGGGGGATCCTACGAGCAGTACTTC. Residues: CSASQPGGSYEQYF.

The chain uses TRBV6-6 and TRBJ1-3; 11 positions match TRBD1. The trim removed 2 bases at V and 4 bases at J, leaving 4 bases unmatched. Germline V gene sequence: CDR1 MNHNY, CDR2 SVGAGI (reference sequence). This CDR3 contains 16 residues. The CDR3 protein is CASSYEGQGVGNTIYF. In DNA, the CDR3 is TGTGCCAGCAGTTACGAGGGACAGGGGGTCGGAAACACCATATATTTT.

The chain links TRBV19 to TRBJ2-1; TRBD1 might be the D (9 bases). CDR1 is LNHDA, CDR2 SQIVND, per germline (reference sequence). The CDR3 is made up of 15 amino acids. V lost 7 bases to trimming and J lost 7 bases, with 20 bases between them. CDR3 sequence reads: CASTVSGTGLNEQFF. DNA for the CDR3: TGTGCCAGTACCGTTAGCGGGACAGGGTTGAATGAGCAGTTCTTC.

The CDR3 reads CASSPGRPSGTSSYEQYF. Written as DNA, the CDR3 is TGCGCCAGCAGCCCCGGGCGCCCTAGCGGCACCTCATCCTACGAGCAGTACTTC. This rearrangement joins TRBV4-1 to TRBJ2-7; 7 bases match TRBD2. The germline gives CDR1 MGHRA, CDR2 YSYEKL. V was pared by 4 bases and J by 1 base, with 16 bases of the junction left unmatched. CDR3 length: 18 residues.